A single sample is the source of the 2 T cell receptor beta chains below, sequenced in a study of CD8+CD57+ T cells in acquired aplastic anemia. Genomic DNA acted as the template from which TCR beta VDJ combination and CDR3 sequence profiling were carried out. TCRdb reprocessed the reads with MiXCR, giving one entry per CDR3 protein. Of some 160,000 distinct CDR3 sequences detected, roughly 45% appear once; the ten largest clones hold 3.2%. All patients picked for sequencing had shown, by flow cytometry, an expansion of CD8+CD57+ cells. The sequenced material came from sorted CD4+, CD8+, or CD8+CD57+ T cells (not recorded which) from PBMCs. The receptors derive from a human donor with aplastic anemia.

This clonotype has ten or more counts. The rearrangement joins TRBV11-2 to TRBJ2-2; D gene ambiguous. Germline loops: CDR1 SGHAT, CDR2 FQNNGV. The CDR3 has 15 residues. Trimming took 5 bases from V and 1 from J, leaving 11 bases between them. The CDR3 DNA follows: TGTGCCAGCAGCCCAAGTTGGGTGAACACCGGGGAGCTGTTTTTT. As protein: CASSPSWVNTGELFF.

The chain uses TRBV20-1 and TRBJ2-7; unclear D gene. V lost 4 bases, J lost 3 bases, and 13 bases lay in between. Per germline, CDR1 DFQATT and CDR2 SNEGSKA (reference sequence). CDR3 length equals 13 residues. In DNA form, the CDR3 reads TGCAGTGCTAAGTGGGATCGAGGCTACGAGCAGTACTTC. This translates into CSAKWDRGYEQYF.